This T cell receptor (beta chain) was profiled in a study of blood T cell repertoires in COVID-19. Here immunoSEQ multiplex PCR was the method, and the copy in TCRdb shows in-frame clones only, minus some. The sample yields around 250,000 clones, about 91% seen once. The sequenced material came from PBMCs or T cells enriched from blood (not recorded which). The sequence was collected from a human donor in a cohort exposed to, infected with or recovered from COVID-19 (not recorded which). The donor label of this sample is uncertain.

CDR3 region: CASSSPHRDHGYTF. Here the CDR3 DNA reads TGTGCCAGCAGTTCCCCTCACAGGGATCATGGCTACACCTTC. This rearrangement joins TRBV6-5 to TRBJ1-2, with a possible D match to TRBD1 (6 bases). Per the germline V gene, CDR1 is MNHEY and CDR2 is SVGAGI. Between the trimmed V and J ends, which lost 4 bases and 6 bases, there was a span of 15 bases. The CDR3 contains 14 residues.